This T cell receptor beta chain comes out of a study of read filtering for tumor transcriptome and immune sequencing. Molecular barcoded adaptors covering alpha/delta and beta/gamma chains were used on approximately 400 ng RNA. TCRdb reprocessed the reads via MiXCR and lists one record per CDR3 protein. The top ten clones hold approximately 14% of a sample with 35,000 to 55,000 distinct CDR3 sequences, 9.5% to 15% of them seen once. This clonotype came up many times. CDR1 is SEHNR, CDR2 FQNEAQ, per germline (reference sequence). V was pared by 6 bases and J by 3 bases, with 18 bases between. This CDR3 region has 16 residues.

This clonotype was sampled from a donor aged 40 or older with multiple myeloma. What was sequenced was a population of CD138-negative cells sorted from bone marrow. The chain is built from TRBV7-9 and TRBJ2-1, with a tentative D call TRBD2 (6 bases). The CDR3 sequence is CASRPISSASYNEQFF. Here the CDR3 DNA reads TGTGCCAGCAGACCGATTTCTAGCGCCAGCTACAATGAGCAGTTCTTC.